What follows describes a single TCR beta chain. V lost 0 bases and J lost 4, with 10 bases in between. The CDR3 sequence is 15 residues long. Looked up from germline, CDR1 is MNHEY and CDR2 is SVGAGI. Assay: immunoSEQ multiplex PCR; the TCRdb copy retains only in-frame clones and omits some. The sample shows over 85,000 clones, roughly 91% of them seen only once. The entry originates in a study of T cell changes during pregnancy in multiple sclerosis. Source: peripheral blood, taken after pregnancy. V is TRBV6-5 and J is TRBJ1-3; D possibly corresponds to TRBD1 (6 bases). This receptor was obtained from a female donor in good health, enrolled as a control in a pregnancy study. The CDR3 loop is CASSYSRQAGNTIYF. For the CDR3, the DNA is TGTGCCAGCAGTTACTCGAGACAGGCGGGAAACACCATATATTTT.